This TCR beta chain was found in a study of blood T cells in healthy people across ages. Study results and limitations: Age brought a roughly linear fall in TCR beta diversity measured per million T cells.

Investigators took about 10 milliliters of peripheral blood from every donor. No fewer than 5.5 micrograms of total RNA were isolated from every sample. Through a sample-barcoded 5' primer and a J-beta primer mix, a second PCR was run for roughly 7 to 11 cycles. Researchers report that a template-switch adaptor with 12 random nucleotides tagged each cDNA molecule. TCRdb passed the 5' RACE reads through MiXCR, listing each CDR3 protein once. Among roughly 860,000 distinct CDR3 sequences listed, 62% were seen once. A remark on this clonotype: Its antigen is still unknown.

This CDR3 comprises 15 residues. Germline lookup yields CDR1 SEHNR and CDR2 FQNEAQ (reference sequence). V lost 6 bases, J lost 10 bases, and 12 bases stayed unmatched. Sequencing was performed on blood. The sequence was obtained from a man under 40 in good health. The rearrangement links TRBV7-9 to TRBJ1-6; 7 positions match TRBD1. CDR3: CASSLSRDSSSPLHF. Here the CDR3 DNA reads TGTGCCAGCAGTCTTAGCCGGGACAGCAGCTCACCCCTCCACTTT.